This T cell receptor beta chain was recorded in a study of Ad26.COV2.S vaccination and SARS-CoV-2 variants. Overall study: The authors gave Ad26.COV2.S intramuscularly, either once or twice 56 days apart.

Sample treatment: approximately 18 received Ad26.COV2.S at low or high dose, single or two shots; roughly five received placebo; per-sample allocation not given. The study sampled participants on day 63 after the first vaccine or placebo injection. A Boston adult aged 18-55 years was the donor. It was Wuhan-strain SARS-CoV-2 spike that the Ad26 vaccine vector expressed. A remark on this clone: Antigen unknown.

The study, taken as a whole, reports: Measurement of non-spike TCR breadth gave similar results in vaccine and placebo recipients.

The CDR3 covers 16 residues. Trimming cost V 0 bases and J 2 bases, with 13 bases left between them. In germline, CDR1 is LGHNA, CDR2 YSLEER. TCRdb's copy holds only in-frame clones and misses some; the assay was immunoSEQ multiplex PCR. The sample has approximately 500,000 clones, around 88% seen once. The rearrangement links TRBV4-3 to TRBJ1-2; D not certain. The source of this sequence is a person between 18 and 65 years old who received the Ad26.COV2.S COVID-19 vaccine or a placebo. The starting material was peripheral blood, obtained in a trial of Ad26.COV2.S vaccine versus placebo. CDR3 sequence: CASSQDHVGTNYGYTF. Written as DNA, the CDR3 is TGCGCCAGCAGCCAAGATCATGTGGGCACAAACTATGGCTACACCTTC.